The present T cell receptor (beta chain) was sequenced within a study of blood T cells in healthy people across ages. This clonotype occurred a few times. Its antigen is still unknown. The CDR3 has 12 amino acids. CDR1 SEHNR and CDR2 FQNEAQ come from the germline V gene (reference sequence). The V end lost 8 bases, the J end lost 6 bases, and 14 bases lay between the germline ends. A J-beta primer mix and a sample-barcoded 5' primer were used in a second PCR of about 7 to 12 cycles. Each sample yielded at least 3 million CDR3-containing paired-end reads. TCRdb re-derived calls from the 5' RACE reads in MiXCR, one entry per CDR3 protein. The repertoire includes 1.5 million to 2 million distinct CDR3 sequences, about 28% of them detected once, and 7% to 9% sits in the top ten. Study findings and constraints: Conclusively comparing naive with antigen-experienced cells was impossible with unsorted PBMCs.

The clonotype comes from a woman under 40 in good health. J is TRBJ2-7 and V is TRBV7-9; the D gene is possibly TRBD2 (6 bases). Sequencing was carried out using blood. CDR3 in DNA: TGTGCCAGCCGCGGAGGGTACCTCGAGCAGTACTTC. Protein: CASRGGYLEQYF.